This T cell receptor (beta chain) was found in a study of cytomegalovirus exposure and HLA in healthy donors. Across the whole study: The 95 to 150 validation repertoires and the approximately 630 first-cohort repertoires shared a platform, a later analysis reported.

Comment on this clone: Its antigen remains unknown.

The repertoire was sequenced with immunoSEQ multiplex PCR; TCRdb's copy has only in-frame clones and lacks some. The sample lists about 200,000 clones; 84% were seen once. Study results and limitations: Among TCR beta chains, those listed as cytomegalovirus-associated numbered 164.

The donors were members of the validation cohort comprising roughly 130 subjects, separate from the roughly 680-subject first cohort. The origin of this receptor is a woman aged 25 to 39 in good health and CMV-seropositive. Sequenced sample: PBMCs.

The CDR3: CAAGGLAGEGGTQYF. For the CDR3, the DNA is TGTGCCGCAGGCGGACTAGCGGGAGAAGGAGGTACGCAGTATTTT. This chain connects TRBV19 to TRBJ2-3, with 13 bases that match TRBD2. Losses at the gene ends were 11 bases for V and 8 bases for J; bases not matched to a gene: 13. The CDR3 contains 15 residues. Looked up from germline, CDR1 is LNHDA and CDR2 is SQIVND (reference sequence).